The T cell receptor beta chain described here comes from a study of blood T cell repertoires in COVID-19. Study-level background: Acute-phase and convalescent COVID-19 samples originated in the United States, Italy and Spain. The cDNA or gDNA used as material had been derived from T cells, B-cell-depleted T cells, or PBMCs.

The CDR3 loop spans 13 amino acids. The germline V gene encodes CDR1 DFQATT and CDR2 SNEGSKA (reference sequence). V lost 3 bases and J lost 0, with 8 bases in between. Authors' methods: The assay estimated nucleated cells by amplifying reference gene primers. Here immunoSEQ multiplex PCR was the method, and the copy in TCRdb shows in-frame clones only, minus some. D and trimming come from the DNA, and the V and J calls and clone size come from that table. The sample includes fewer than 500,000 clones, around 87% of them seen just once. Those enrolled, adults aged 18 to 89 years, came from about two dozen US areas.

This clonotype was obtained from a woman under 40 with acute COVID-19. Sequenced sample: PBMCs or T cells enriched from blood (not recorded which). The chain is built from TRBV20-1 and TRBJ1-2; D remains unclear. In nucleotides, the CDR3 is TGCAGTGCTAGTTTACCAGCTAACTATGGCTACACCTTC. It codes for CSASLPANYGYTF.